The rows below give T cell receptor beta chains drawn from one sample of a study of shared clonotypes between healthy human individuals. Sequencing was performed with immunoSEQ multiplex PCR; in TCRdb, only in-frame clones are kept and a portion is missing. The sample includes some 2,000,000 clones, roughly 96% of them seen just once. Sample: naive CD4+ T cells sorted from blood. All receptors come from a man younger than 30 in good health. Each CDR3 is given with its conserved first and last residue. Each record gives: J gene, V gene, clone size, D gene, CDR3 DNA, CDR3 protein. A D gene is named only where the DNA matches it firmly. Not all rows give a size; the values are once, few, many and, for expanded clones, a class.

J: TRBJ2-7
V: TRBV5-6
size: .
D: .
DNA: TGTGCCAGCAGCTTGGGGGAGGCCTACGAGCAGTACTTC
CDR3: CASSLGEAYEQYF

J: TRBJ2-5
V: TRBV6-1
size: .
D: .
DNA: TGTGCCAGCAGTACCGGGACCCGGTACCAAGAGACCCAGTACTTC
CDR3: CASSTGTRYQETQYF

J: TRBJ2-5
V: TRBV25-1
size: .
D: TRBD1
DNA: TGTGCCAGCACCCTTCGGTCAGGGGGCGGACAAGAGACCCAGTACTTC
CDR3: CASTLRSGGGQETQYF

J: TRBJ2-7
V: TRBV28
size: .
D: .
DNA: TGTGCCAGCAGTTATATCCGACAGGGAGGGAACTACGAGCAGTACTTC
CDR3: CASSYIRQGGNYEQYF

J: TRBJ1-5
V: TRBV6-6
size: .
D: TRBD1
DNA: TGTGCCAGCAGCCAGGGGGACCATGTCAATCAGCCCCAGCATTTT
CDR3: CASSQGDHVNQPQHF

J: TRBJ2-7
V: TRBV4-3
size: once
D: .
DNA: TGCGCCAGCAGCCAAGAGCCGGGCCCCTACGAGCAGTACTTC
CDR3: CASSQEPGPYEQYF

J: TRBJ1-6
V: TRBV5-1
size: .
D: .
DNA: TGCGCCAGCAGCTTGGCTCAGATTTACCCCAATTCACCCCTCCACTTT
CDR3: CASSLAQIYPNSPLHF

J: TRBJ1-1
V: TRBV28
size: .
D: .
DNA: TGTGCCAGCAGTACAGGCGCAGATCCCCACAGAAGGCGTGGAGCTTTCTTT
CDR3: CASSTGADPHRRRGAFF

J: TRBJ1-2
V: TRBV28
size: .
D: .
DNA: TGTGCCAGCAGGCGGGGCGGACAGCTACTTTATGGCTACACCTTC
CDR3: CASRRGGQLLYGYTF

J: TRBJ1-4
V: TRBV7-6
size: .
D: .
DNA: TGTGCCAGCAGCTTAGCCGTAGGTGAAAAACTGTTTTTT
CDR3: CASSLAVGEKLFF

J: TRBJ2-5
V: TRBV7-7
size: .
D: .
DNA: TGTGCTAGCAGCTTAGGGCGGGCCACCCAAGAGACCCAGTACTTC
CDR3: CASSLGRATQETQYF

J: TRBJ2-7
V: TRBV7-2
size: .
D: .
DNA: TGTGCCAGCAGCTTAGTTGGCGGGCCGCAATTGTCCTACGAGCAGTACTTC
CDR3: CASSLVGGPQLSYEQYF

J: TRBJ2-4
V: TRBV30
size: .
D: TRBD2
DNA: TGTGCCTGGACCCAGACTAGCAGCAAAAACATTCAGTACTTC
CDR3: CAWTQTSSKNIQYF

J: TRBJ2-3
V: TRBV27
size: .
D: .
DNA: TGTGCCAGCAGTTTATTGGACAGCACAGATACGCAGTATTTT
CDR3: CASSLLDSTDTQYF

J: TRBJ2-7
V: TRBV29-1
size: .
D: TRBD1
DNA: TGCAGCGTTGGGGACAGGAGCTCCTACGAGCAGTACTTC
CDR3: CSVGDRSSYEQYF